Here is one T cell receptor (beta chain) with its context. Its antigen is unidentified. The source of the sample is a study of graft-versus-host responses after intestinal transplantation. Looking at the study overall: Recipients obtained multivisceral, liver-intestinal, or isolated intestinal transplants. Every recipient had anti-thymocyte globulin induction and roughly 3 years of tacrolimus plus steroids. Study-level points and caveats: Present in recipient marrow, GvH clones included some that appeared first in ileum or blood.

The length of the CDR3 is 11 residues. V dropped 8 bases and J dropped 9 bases, with 14 bases sitting between them. Looked up from germline, CDR1 is PRHDT and CDR2 is FYEKMQ (reference sequence). The protocol was immunoSEQ multiplex PCR, while the TCRdb copy is restricted to in-frame clones and leaves out a portion. The sample gives about 21,000 clones, around 92% of which show up once; around two fifths is in the top ten. Source: PBMCs, taken roughly 270 days after intestinal transplant. The J gene is TRBJ2-7, the V gene TRBV13; TRBD1 might be the D (7 bases). This clonotype was obtained from a human patient who received an intestinal transplant, so some T cells may come from the graft donor. The CDR3 loop is CASRQGGAQYF. The CDR3 nucleotides are TGTGCCAGCCGCCAGGGGGGCGCGCAGTACTTC.